This TCR beta chain was sequenced for a study of metastatic and nonmetastatic thyroid tumors. Background on the study: Comparative analysis of repertoires was undertaken across blood and tumor or nodule tissue obtained from malignant and benign thyroid patients. Study-wide findings and caveats: It was reportedly found that TCR beta diversity was significantly higher in malignant thyroid tumors than in benign nodules, a difference seen in both blood and tumor samples.

The CDR3 consists of 15 residues. Trimming took off 10 bases at V and 0 bases at J, with 18 bases between the two ends. The germline gives CDR1 MNHNS, CDR2 SASEGT. All patients were untreated before thyroid surgery. Turning to this clone: No antigen is known for it.

In the original processing: The distant-metastasis classifier for papillary thyroid cancer was built from CDR3 differences across clinicopathological groups. Using MiXCR, TCRdb reanalyzed the PCR reads. Here the V and J calls rest on TCRdb's processing, not on the authors' analysis. The sample yields about 9,100 clones, about 20% seen once. The V call is TRBV6-1, the J call TRBJ1-1, with a weak D call TRBD1 (6 bases). The clonotype was recovered from a female donor with papillary thyroid cancer or a benign thyroid nodule (not recorded which). Some clones in this sample may be carry-over from other donors' samples. Specimen: adjacent normal tissue. CDR3 sequence reads: CATRDRDTMNTEAFF. CDR3 in DNA: TGTGCCACCAGAGACCGGGACACGATGAACACTGAAGCTTTCTTT.